The rows below give T cell receptor beta chains drawn from one sample of a study of blood T cells in healthy people across ages. One entry per CDR3 protein, called by TCRdb with MiXCR from the 5' RACE reads. Among about 1,500,000 distinct CDR3 sequences listed, about 40% were seen once. The sequenced sample was blood. These receptors were collected from a woman under 30 in good health. Both conserved end residues are part of each CDR3. D genes are given only for firm matches. Some rows have no size entry. The others give once, few or many, or a class for an expanded clone.

size	J	D	V	CDR3	DNA
few	TRBJ2-2	TRBD1	TRBV10-3	CAISDLTGDGRTGELFF	TGTGCCATCAGTGATCTGACAGGGGATGGAAGGACCGGGGAGCTGTTTTTT
few	TRBJ1-1	NA	TRBV4-2	CASSQGSLMGTEAFF	TGTGCCAGCAGCCAAGGTTCCCTCATGGGCACTGAAGCTTTCTTT
few	TRBJ2-1	NA	TRBV20-1	CSAEGLLTYNEQFF	TGCAGTGCCGAGGGGCTACTCACCTACAATGAGCAGTTCTTC
few	TRBJ1-5	NA	TRBV12-3/TRBV12-4	CASSLVSGQPQHF	TGTGCCAGCAGTTTGGTGTCGGGTCAGCCCCAGCATTTT
few	TRBJ2-5	NA	TRBV20-1	CSARVGGVQETQYF	TGCAGTGCTAGAGTAGGGGGGGTCCAAGAGACCCAGTACTTC
NA	TRBJ2-2	NA	TRBV11-2	CASSLGGLGAGELFF	TGTGCCAGCAGCTTAGGAGGTTTGGGAGCCGGGGAGCTGTTTTTT
NA	TRBJ2-5	TRBD1	TRBV12-3/TRBV12-4	CASSRDRGPGETQYF	TGTGCCAGCAGTCGAGACAGGGGGCCTGGAGAGACCCAGTACTTC
NA	TRBJ1-2	NA	TRBV28	CASSLQRFSYGYTF	TGTGCCAGCAGTTTACAGCGGTTTTCCTATGGCTACACCTTC
many	TRBJ2-3	TRBD2	TRBV7-3	CASSLQGSGGSDTQYF	TGTGCCAGCAGCCTCCAGGGTAGCGGGGGCTCGGATACGCAGTATTTT
NA	TRBJ2-5	TRBD2	TRBV7-9	CASSLGLAGGAFFDEQYF	TGTGCCAGCAGCCTGGGACTAGCGGGAGGAGCCTTCTTTGATGAGCAGTACTTC
few	TRBJ2-1	TRBD2	TRBV25-1	CASSELASGSSYNEQFF	TGTGCCAGCAGTGAACTGGCTAGCGGGAGCTCCTACAATGAGCAGTTCTTC
NA	TRBJ1-2	NA	TRBV25-1	CASSPVTSYGYTF	TGTGCCAGCAGCCCTGTCACCTCCTATGGCTACACCTTC
few	TRBJ2-1	TRBD2	TRBV29-1	CSVEARAGWEQFF	TGCAGCGTTGAAGCCCGAGCGGGATGGGAGCAGTTCTTC
once	TRBJ1-1	NA	TRBV3-1	CASSQDRETGQEAFF	TGTGCCAGCAGCCAAGATAGGGAGACAGGACAAGAAGCTTTCTTT
few	TRBJ1-2	NA	TRBV10-3	CAISARGEGYTF	TGTGCCATCAGTGCCAGGGGAGAGGGCTACACCTTC
NA	TRBJ2-1	NA	TRBV28	CASRYRVGEQFF	TGTGCCAGCCGGTACCGTGTGGGTGAGCAGTTCTTC
NA	TRBJ2-7	NA	TRBV10-1	CASRPDGSSYEQYF	TGCGCCAGCAGGCCAGACGGGAGCTCCTACGAGCAGTACTTC
NA	TRBJ2-1	TRBD2	TRBV7-9	CASSQGLAGGFEQFF	TGTGCCAGCAGCCAGGGACTAGCGGGGGGGTTTGAGCAGTTCTTC
NA	TRBJ2-1	TRBD2	TRBV4-1	CASSQAGTSPFQETQFF	TGCGCCAGCAGCCAGGCCGGGACTAGCCCTTTCCAAGAGACCCAGTTCTTC
NA	TRBJ1-1	NA	TRBV4-1	CASSYRSQAFF	TGCGCCAGCAGCTACCGCTCCCAAGCTTTCTTT
few	TRBJ2-4	NA	TRBV10-3	CAISWGSGNIQYF	TGTGCCATCTCTTGGGGGAGCGGAAACATTCAGTACTTC
NA	TRBJ1-1	NA	TRBV7-9	CASSLTGAAFF	TGTGCCAGCAGCTTAACGGGGGCAGCTTTCTTT
NA	TRBJ1-2	TRBD1	TRBV20-1	CSARMKTGGHNGYTF	TGCAGTGCTAGAATGAAGACAGGGGGCCACAATGGCTACACCTTC
NA	TRBJ1-2	NA	TRBV6-5	CASSYSIYQPATDYGYTF	TGTGCCAGCAGTTACTCGATTTATCAGCCAGCGACAGACTATGGCTACACCTTC
NA	TRBJ2-5	TRBD2	TRBV20-1	CSARAGTGGTETQYF	TGCAGTGCTAGAGCTGGAACGGGGGGGACAGAGACCCAGTACTTC
few	TRBJ2-7	NA	TRBV18	CASSPLGTGFSYEQYF	TGTGCCAGCTCACCACTGGGGACCGGTTTCTCCTACGAGCAGTACTTC
few	TRBJ1-1	NA	TRBV20-1	CSARRDPNTEAFF	TGCAGTGCTCGACGAGACCCGAACACTGAAGCTTTCTTT
few	TRBJ1-6	NA	TRBV5-1	CASSLELNSPLHF	TGCGCCAGCAGCTTGGAGCTTAATTCACCCCTCCACTTT
NA	TRBJ2-5	NA	TRBV25-1	CAVGRNQETQYF	TGTGCCGTCGGGCGGAATCAAGAGACCCAGTACTTC
NA	TRBJ1-5	NA	TRBV27	CASSLSRGLGREDQPQHF	TGTGCCAGCAGTTTATCGAGGGGTCTCGGTAGGGAAGATCAGCCCCAGCATTTT
NA	TRBJ1-4	NA	TRBV10-3	CASRGDTGSTNEKLFF	TGTGCCTCCCGCGGGGACACAGGAAGCACTAATGAAAAACTGTTTTTT
NA	TRBJ2-5	NA	TRBV2	CASSGSGTQETQYF	TGTGCCAGCAGTGGATCCGGGACCCAAGAGACCCAGTACTTC
once	TRBJ2-1	NA	TRBV7-9	CASSLTNLGNEQFF	TGTGCCAGCAGCTTAACTAACCTGGGCAATGAGCAGTTCTTC